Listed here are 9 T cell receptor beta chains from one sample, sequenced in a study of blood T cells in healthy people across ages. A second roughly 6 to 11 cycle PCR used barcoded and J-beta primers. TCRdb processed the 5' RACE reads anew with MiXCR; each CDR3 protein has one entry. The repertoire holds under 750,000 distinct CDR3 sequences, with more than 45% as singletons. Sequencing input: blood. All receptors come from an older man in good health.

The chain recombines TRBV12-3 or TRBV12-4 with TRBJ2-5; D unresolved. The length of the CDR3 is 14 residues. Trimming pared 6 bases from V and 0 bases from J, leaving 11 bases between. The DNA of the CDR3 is TGTGCCAGCAGCCAAGGACGGAACCAAGAGACCCAGTACTTC. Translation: CASSQGRNQETQYF.

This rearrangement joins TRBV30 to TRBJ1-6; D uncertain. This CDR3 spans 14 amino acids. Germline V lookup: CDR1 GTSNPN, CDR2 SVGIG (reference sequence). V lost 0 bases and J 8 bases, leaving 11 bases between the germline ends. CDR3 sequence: CAWSVNSRDSPLHF. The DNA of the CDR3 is TGTGCCTGGAGTGTTAACTCCCGGGATTCACCCCTCCACTTT.

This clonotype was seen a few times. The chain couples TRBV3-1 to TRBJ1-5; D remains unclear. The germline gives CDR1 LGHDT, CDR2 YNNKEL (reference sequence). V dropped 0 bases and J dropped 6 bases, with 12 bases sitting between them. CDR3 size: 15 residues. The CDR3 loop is CASSQEGRLSQPQHF. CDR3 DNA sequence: TGTGCCAGCAGCCAAGAGGGCAGATTGAGTCAGCCCCAGCATTTT.

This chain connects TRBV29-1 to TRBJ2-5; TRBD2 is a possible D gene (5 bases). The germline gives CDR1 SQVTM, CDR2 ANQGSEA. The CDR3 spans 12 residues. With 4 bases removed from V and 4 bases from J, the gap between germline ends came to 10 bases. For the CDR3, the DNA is TGCAGCGTTGTCGGGGTCGGAGAGACCCAGTACTTC. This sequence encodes CSVVGVGETQYF.

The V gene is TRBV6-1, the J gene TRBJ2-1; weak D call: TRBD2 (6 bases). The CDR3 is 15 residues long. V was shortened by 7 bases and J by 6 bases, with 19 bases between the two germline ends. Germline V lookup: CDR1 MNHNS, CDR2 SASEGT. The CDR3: CASKLAGTILNEQFF. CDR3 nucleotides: TGTGCCAGCAAGTTGGCGGGGACGATACTCAATGAGCAGTTCTTC.

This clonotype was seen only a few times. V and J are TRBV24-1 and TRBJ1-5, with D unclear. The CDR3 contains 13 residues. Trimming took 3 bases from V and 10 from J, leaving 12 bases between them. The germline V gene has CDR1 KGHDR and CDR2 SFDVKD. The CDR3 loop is CATSDKSSGPQHF. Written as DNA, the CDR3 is TGTGCCACCAGTGATAAATCGTCCGGACCCCAGCATTTT.

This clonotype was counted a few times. The CDR3 sequence is CASSLRHGTGEQYF. The CDR3 nucleotides read TGTGCCAGCAGTTTAAGACACGGTACGGGAGAGCAGTACTTC. The rearrangement joins TRBV12-3 or TRBV12-4 to TRBJ2-7, with D possibly TRBD2 on 5 matching bases. V was pared by 2 bases and J by 7 bases, with 15 bases between. CDR3 size: 14 residues.

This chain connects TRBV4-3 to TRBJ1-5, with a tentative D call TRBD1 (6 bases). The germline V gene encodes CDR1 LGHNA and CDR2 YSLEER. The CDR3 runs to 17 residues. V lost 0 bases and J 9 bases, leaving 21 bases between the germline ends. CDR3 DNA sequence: TGCGCCAGCAGCCAAGAAAGGACAGCTACAATAGAATCGCCCCAGCATTTT. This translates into CASSQERTATIESPQHF.

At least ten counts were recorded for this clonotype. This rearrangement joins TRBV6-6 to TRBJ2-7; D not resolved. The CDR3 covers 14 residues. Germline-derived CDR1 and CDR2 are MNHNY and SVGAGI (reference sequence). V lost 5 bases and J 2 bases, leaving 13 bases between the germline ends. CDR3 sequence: CASSPRTETYEQYF. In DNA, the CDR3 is TGTGCCAGCAGTCCGCGGACGGAGACCTACGAGCAGTACTTC.